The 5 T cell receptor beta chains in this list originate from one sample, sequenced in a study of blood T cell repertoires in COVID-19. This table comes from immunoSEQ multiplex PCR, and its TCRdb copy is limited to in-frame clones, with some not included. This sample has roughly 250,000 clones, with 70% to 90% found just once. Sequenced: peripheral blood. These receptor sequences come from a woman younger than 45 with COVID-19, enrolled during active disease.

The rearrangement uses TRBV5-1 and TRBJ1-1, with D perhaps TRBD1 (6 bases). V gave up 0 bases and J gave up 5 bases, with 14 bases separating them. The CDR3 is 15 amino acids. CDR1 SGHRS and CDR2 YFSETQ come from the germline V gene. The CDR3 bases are TGCGCCAGCAGCTTGGCGCGGGGGGCGCAGACTGAAGCTTTCTTT. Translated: CASSLARGAQTEAFF.

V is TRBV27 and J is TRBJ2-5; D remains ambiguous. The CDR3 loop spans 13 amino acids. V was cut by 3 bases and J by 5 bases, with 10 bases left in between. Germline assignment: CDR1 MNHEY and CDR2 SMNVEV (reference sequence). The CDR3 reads CASSFGRTETQYF. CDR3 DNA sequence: TGTGCCAGCAGTTTTGGCAGAACGGAGACCCAGTACTTC.

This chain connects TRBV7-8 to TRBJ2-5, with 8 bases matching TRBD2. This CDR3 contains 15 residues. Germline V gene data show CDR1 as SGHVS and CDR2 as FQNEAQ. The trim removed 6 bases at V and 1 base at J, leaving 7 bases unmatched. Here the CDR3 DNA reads TGTGCCAGCAGAAAAGCGGGGGCTTTCCAAGAGACCCAGTACTTC. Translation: CASRKAGAFQETQYF.

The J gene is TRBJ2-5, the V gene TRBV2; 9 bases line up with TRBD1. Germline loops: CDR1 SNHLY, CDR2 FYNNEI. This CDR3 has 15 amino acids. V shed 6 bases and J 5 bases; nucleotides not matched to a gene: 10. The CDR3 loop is CASSAQGAKGETQYF. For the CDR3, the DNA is TGTGCCAGCAGCGCACAGGGGGCTAAGGGGGAGACCCAGTACTTC.

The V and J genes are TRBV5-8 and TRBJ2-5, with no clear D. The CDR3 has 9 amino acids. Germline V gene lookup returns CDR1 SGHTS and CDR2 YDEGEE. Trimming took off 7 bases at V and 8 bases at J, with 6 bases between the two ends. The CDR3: CASAGTQYF. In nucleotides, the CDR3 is TGTGCCAGCGCAGGAACCCAGTACTTC.